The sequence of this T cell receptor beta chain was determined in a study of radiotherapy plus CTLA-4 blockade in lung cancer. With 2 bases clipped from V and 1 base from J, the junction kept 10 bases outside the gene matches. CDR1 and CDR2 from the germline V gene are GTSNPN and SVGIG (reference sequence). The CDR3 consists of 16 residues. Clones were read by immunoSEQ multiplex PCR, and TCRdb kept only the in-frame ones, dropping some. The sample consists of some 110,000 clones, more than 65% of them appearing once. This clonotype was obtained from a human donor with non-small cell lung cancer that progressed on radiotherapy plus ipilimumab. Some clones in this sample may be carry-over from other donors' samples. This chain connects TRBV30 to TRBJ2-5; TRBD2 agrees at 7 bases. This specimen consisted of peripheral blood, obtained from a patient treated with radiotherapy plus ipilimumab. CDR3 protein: CAWSLWGGGFQETQYF. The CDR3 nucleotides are TGTGCCTGGAGTCTATGGGGCGGGGGTTTCCAAGAGACCCAGTACTTC.